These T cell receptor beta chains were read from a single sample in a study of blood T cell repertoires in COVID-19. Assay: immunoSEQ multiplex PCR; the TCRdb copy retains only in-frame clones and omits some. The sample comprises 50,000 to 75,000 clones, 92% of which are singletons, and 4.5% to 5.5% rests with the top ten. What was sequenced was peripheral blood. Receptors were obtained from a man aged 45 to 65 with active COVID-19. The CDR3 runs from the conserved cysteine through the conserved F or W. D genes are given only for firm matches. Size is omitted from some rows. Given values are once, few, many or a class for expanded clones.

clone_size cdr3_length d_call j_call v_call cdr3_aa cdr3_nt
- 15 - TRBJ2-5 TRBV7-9 CASSSSRGGQETQYF TGTGCCAGCAGCTCCTCCAGGGGCGGACAAGAGACCCAGTACTTC
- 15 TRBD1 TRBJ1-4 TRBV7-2 CASRATGTANEKLFF TGTGCCAGCAGGGCTACCGGGACAGCTAATGAAAAACTGTTTTTT
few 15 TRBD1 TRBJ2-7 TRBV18 CASSPGTGGTYEQYF TGTGCCAGCTCCCCCGGGACAGGGGGAACCTACGAGCAGTACTTC
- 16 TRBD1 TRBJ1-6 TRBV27 CASQAPGQGLGSPLHF TGTGCCAGCCAAGCTCCGGGACAGGGGCTAGGGTCACCCCTCCACTTT
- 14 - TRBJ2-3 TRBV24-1 CATSDNRVTDTQYF TGTGCCACCAGTGACAACAGGGTAACAGATACGCAGTATTTT
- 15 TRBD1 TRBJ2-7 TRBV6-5 CASSKGQGYSYEQYF TGTGCCAGCAGCAAGGGACAGGGGTATTCCTACGAGCAGTACTTC
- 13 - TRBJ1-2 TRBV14 CASRSGAGGGYTF TGTGCCAGCAGGTCCGGTGCAGGAGGAGGCTACACCTTC
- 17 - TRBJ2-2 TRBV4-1 CASSRALAVANTGELFF TGCGCCAGCAGCCGGGCCTTAGCGGTAGCGAACACCGGGGAGCTGTTTTTT
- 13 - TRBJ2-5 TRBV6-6 CASRGPLQETQYF TGTGCCAGCAGGGGGCCACTCCAAGAGACCCAGTACTTC
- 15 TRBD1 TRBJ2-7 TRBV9 CASSAWDRPTGEQYF TGTGCCAGCAGCGCTTGGGACAGACCAACGGGGGAGCAGTACTTC
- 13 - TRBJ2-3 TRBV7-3 CASSSSVADTQYF TGTGCCAGCAGCTCGTCCGTAGCAGATACGCAGTATTTT
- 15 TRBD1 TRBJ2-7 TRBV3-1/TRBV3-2 CASSPSGTEAPQQYF TGTGCCAGCAGCCCGAGTGGGACAGAGGCTCCACAGCAGTACTTC
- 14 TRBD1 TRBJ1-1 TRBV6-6 CASSIGQGGTEAFF TGTGCCAGCAGTATAGGACAGGGGGGAACTGAAGCTTTCTTT
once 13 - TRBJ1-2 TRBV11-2 CASSLTDLYGYTF TGTGCCAGCAGCTTGACAGATCTATATGGCTACACCTTC
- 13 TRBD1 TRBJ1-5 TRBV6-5 CASRQGSNQPQHF TGTGCCAGTCGACAGGGCAGCAATCAGCCCCAGCATTTT
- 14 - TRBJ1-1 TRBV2 CASRPRQETNEAFF TGTGCCAGCAGGCCTAGACAGGAAACAAATGAAGCTTTCTTT
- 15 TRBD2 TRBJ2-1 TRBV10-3 CAIKASGLAENEQFF TGTGCCATCAAAGCTAGCGGGCTCGCGGAAAATGAGCAGTTCTTC
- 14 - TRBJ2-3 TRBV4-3 CASSQVPRSDTQYF TGCGCCAGCAGCCAAGTACCTAGATCAGATACGCAGTATTTT
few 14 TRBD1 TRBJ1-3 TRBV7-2 CASNDRGPGNTIYF TGTGCCAGCAATGACAGGGGGCCTGGAAACACCATATATTTT
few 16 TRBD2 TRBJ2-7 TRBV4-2 CASSQEGAGDYYEQYF TGTGCCAGCAGCCAAGAGGGAGCGGGGGACTACTACGAGCAGTACTTC
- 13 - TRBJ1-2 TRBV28 CASSLEGGYGYTF TGTGCCAGCAGTTTAGAGGGCGGCTATGGCTACACCTTC
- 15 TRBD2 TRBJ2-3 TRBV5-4 CASSSSGRSTDTQYF TGTGCCAGCAGCTCTAGCGGGAGGAGCACAGATACGCAGTATTTT
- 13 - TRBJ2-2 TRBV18 CASSRRDTGELFF TGTGCCAGCTCCCGCAGGGATACCGGGGAGCTGTTTTTT
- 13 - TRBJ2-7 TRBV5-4 CASSARGYYEQYF TGTGCCAGCAGCGCTCGGGGGTACTACGAGCAGTACTTC
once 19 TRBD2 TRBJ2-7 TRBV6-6 CASSLSRVGSGSYFYEQYF TGTGCCAGCAGTCTCTCACGGGTTGGTAGCGGGAGTTACTTCTACGAGCAGTACTTC
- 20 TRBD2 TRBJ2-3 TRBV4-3 CASSQDRKLAVLSGTDTQYF TGCGCCAGCAGCCAAGATCGGAAGCTAGCGGTCTTGTCCGGCACAGATACGCAGTATTTT
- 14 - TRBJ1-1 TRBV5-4 CASSFAGLNTEAFF TGTGCCAGCAGCTTTGCGGGATTGAACACTGAAGCTTTCTTT
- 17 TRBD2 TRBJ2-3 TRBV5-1 CASSLVALAGVTDTQYF TGCGCCAGCAGCTTGGTAGCACTAGCGGGAGTTACAGATACGCAGTATTTT
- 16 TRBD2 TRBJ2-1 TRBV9 CASAPPGLAGGTEQFF TGTGCCAGCGCCCCCCCGGGACTAGCGGGGGGGACTGAGCAGTTCTTC
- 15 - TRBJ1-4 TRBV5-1 CASRIGGQPNEKLFF TGCGCCAGCCGCATTGGGGGACAACCCAATGAAAAACTGTTTTTT
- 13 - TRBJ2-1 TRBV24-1 CAAGAGTYNEQFF TGTGCCGCAGGAGCAGGGACCTACAATGAGCAGTTCTTC
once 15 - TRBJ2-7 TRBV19 CASRTTGSNSYEQYF TGTGCCAGTAGGACCACAGGGTCAAACTCCTACGAGCAGTACTTC
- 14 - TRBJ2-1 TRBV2 CASSESPGHGEQFF TGTGCCAGCAGTGAATCGCCTGGGCACGGTGAGCAGTTCTTC
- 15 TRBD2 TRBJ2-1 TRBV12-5 CASGLPRLRGDEQFF TGTGCTAGTGGTTTGCCCCGGTTGCGGGGGGATGAGCAGTTCTTC
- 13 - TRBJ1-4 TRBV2 CASSGDRNEKLFF TGTGCCAGCAGTGGAGACAGGAATGAAAAACTGTTTTTT
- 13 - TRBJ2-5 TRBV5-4 CASSLVGGETQYF TGTGCCAGCAGCTTGGTGGGCGGGGAGACCCAGTACTTC
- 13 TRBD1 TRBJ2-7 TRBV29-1 CSAGQGSSYEQYF TGCAGCGCTGGACAGGGGTCCTCCTACGAGCAGTACTTC
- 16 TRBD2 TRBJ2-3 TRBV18 CASSLGTSGLTDTQYF TGTGCCAGCTCACTAGGGACTAGCGGACTTACAGATACGCAGTATTTT
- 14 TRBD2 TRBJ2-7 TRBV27 CASRLAGGTYEQYF TGTGCCAGCAGACTAGCGGGAGGTACCTACGAGCAGTACTTC
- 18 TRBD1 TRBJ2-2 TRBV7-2 CASSLGWGQGATTGELFF TGTGCCAGCAGCTTAGGATGGGGACAGGGGGCTACCACCGGGGAGCTGTTTTTT
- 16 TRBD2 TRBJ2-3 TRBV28 CASTTYGREATDTQYF TGTGCCAGCACTACTTACGGGCGGGAGGCCACAGATACGCAGTATTTT
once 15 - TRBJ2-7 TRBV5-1 CASSLVSRGAYEQYF TGCGCCAGCAGCTTGGTTAGCAGGGGGGCCTACGAGCAGTACTTC
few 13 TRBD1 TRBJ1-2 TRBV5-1 CASSETGGYGYTF TGCGCCAGCAGCGAGACAGGGGGCTATGGCTACACCTTC
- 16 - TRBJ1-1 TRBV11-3 CASSLHGWEEGTEAFF TGTGCCAGCAGCTTACATGGGTGGGAGGAGGGCACTGAAGCTTTCTTT